This TCR beta chain was identified in a study of cytomegalovirus exposure and HLA in healthy donors. This clone was detected a few times. Its target is not known. Study outcomes and limitations: Later on, an analysis tied approximately 15,000 TCR beta sequences to HLA alleles at 0.05 false discovery rate. As a later analysis showed, a missense DCLRE1C variant was linked to trimming of TCR beta V- and J-genes. Among donors in an Asian-associated ancestry cluster, a later analysis reportedly found fewer N-insertions than the roughly 680-donor mean. Relative to equally common others, HLA-associated TCR beta chains showed greater clonal expansion in a later analysis.

The CDR3 has 15 residues. The germline V gene has CDR1 MGHRA and CDR2 YSYEKL. V shed 4 bases and J shed 4 bases, with 15 bases lying between them. A multiplex PCR was run with 60 Vbeta primers and 13 Jbeta primers. The protocol was immunoSEQ multiplex PCR, while the TCRdb copy is restricted to in-frame clones and leaves out a portion. The sample consists of approximately 92,000 clones, 81% of them appearing once. This chain links TRBV4-1 with TRBJ2-3; weak D call: TRBD2 (6 bases). The TCR sequence derives from a girl under 10 years old in good health and CMV-seropositive. The sample consisted of PBMCs. Here the CDR3 DNA reads TGCGCCAGCAGCCGAGGGGAGGCCAACCCAGATACGCAGTATTTT. Its translation: CASSRGEANPDTQYF.